This TCR beta chain is drawn from a study of blood T cell repertoires in COVID-19. Study-wide background: Samples representing acute and convalescent COVID-19 were sourced from the United States, Italy and Spain. PBMCs, B-cell-depleted T cells, or T cells provided the cDNA or gDNA that made up the material.

V was trimmed by 8 bases and J by 6 bases, leaving 11 bases between them. The CDR3 runs 13 residues. Germline lookup yields CDR1 SNHLY and CDR2 FYNNEI. Authors' data handling: Estimates of nucleated cell counts were drawn from the amplification of reference gene primers. Here immunoSEQ multiplex PCR was the method, and the copy in TCRdb shows in-frame clones only, minus some. Clone size and V and J calls were adopted from that table, with D and trimming inferred from the DNA. Of approximately 260,000 clones in the sample, around four fifths are singletons; the top ten hold around 4.5%. The chain recombines TRBV2 with TRBJ1-6; unclear D gene. The clonotype originates from a man in his sixties who had recovered from COVID-19. The sequencing input was peripheral blood. CDR3 residues: CASRRESNSPLHF. The CDR3 nucleotides are TGTGCCAGCCGTAGGGAGAGTAATTCACCCCTCCACTTT.